The clone carrying this TCR beta chain was detected ten times or more. Its target is not known. This specimen comes from a study of beta chain features in type 1 diabetes. General study results and limits: Type 1 diabetes patients had VDJ junctions that carried fewer insertions and more deletions. Compared to healthy donors, patients appeared to have naive, central memory and Treg TCRB repertoires that were more alike.

Trimming took 2 bases from V and 1 from J, leaving 11 bases between them. Germline loops: CDR1 MNHEY, CDR2 SVGAGI. This CDR3 comprises 15 residues. It was one heparinised blood draw, averaging roughly 120 mL, that each donor gave. Sorted CD4+ subsets: naive, central memory, regulatory, stem cell-like memory (CD45RO/CCR7/CD25/CD127/CD95/CD27 panel). The study reverse transcribed the entire isolated RNA, so it sequenced expressed TCRB transcripts. Generated by immunoSEQ multiplex PCR, the TCRdb table keeps only in-frame clones and is missing some. The sample yields under 150,000 clones, about 7% seen once.

This sequence originates from a woman in her twenties or thirties in good health. The rearrangement joins TRBV6-5 to TRBJ1-1; perhaps TRBD1 as D (6 bases). The sample consisted of central memory CD4+ T cells from blood. CDR3 in amino acids: CASSYKWGQNTEAFF. The CDR3 DNA is TGTGCCAGCAGTTACAAGTGGGGACAGAACACTGAAGCTTTCTTT.